This section outlines one T cell receptor (beta chain) sequence together with its context. No cognate antigen has been identified for it. No much larger clonotype is one base removed from it; base qualities were not supplied. The sample is drawn from a study of blood T cell repertoires in COVID-19 (TCRdb year 2020). A note on the overall study: The collaborator samples originated in the United States, Italy and Spain and spanned the acute and convalescent phases of COVID-19. The material from the prospective study consisted of cDNA or gDNA derived from T cells, B-cell-depleted T cells, or PBMCs. Subjects who had been exposed to COVID-19, were actively infected with it, or had recovered from it provided the deeply sampled blood TCRbeta repertoires that made up the dataset. The repertoires were released in a freely available public database intended as a resource for research on the immune response to SARS-CoV-2. Samples came from the ongoing ImmuneRACE study (first 160 participants) plus 1,254 subjects from 6 global collaborators. The sample metadata nearly always contained a de-identified subject ID, COVID-19 status, age in years and sex. HLA class I and class II types, where available, came from metadata supplied by the sample provider rather than from assay-based typing. Study-wide findings and limitations: How much clinical and demographic metadata was included differed by source and by participant, and the metadata was provided uncurated.

Whole blood was collected in K2EDTA tubes by collaborating institutions according to the institutions' own protocols. For TCRbeta analysis, collaborators shipped samples as frozen whole blood, isolated PBMCs, or DNA extracted from either of those sample types. CDR1 and CDR2 are read off the germline V gene as KGHSH and LQKENI. From the cysteine through the phenylalanine, the CDR3 covers 15 amino acids. Only the CDR3 DNA stays, 45 bases, in frame from base 1. V has 5 bases trimmed and J has 2 bases trimmed; junction bases matching no gene number 8. TCRbeta CDR3 regions were amplified from genomic DNA by means of the immunoSEQ Assay, a bias-controlled multiplex PCR. The paper's processing steps were these. Nucleated cell counts per sample were estimated from amplification of reference gene primers within the assay. To quantify the absolute abundance of each unique TCRbeta CDR3 rearrangement, sequence reads were collapsed and filtered. Productive Simpson clonality was computed per sample as the square root of Simpson's diversity index over productive rearrangements. Entries here come from immuneACCESS through TCRdb and include only in-frame sequences with V and J called. Some clones fail to appear in such tables; in the studies checked, an unresolved V gene covers under half of the shortfall, and the cause of the remainder is unknown. That table gives V, J and clone size, and the DNA gave D and trimming. This sample comprises around 120,000 clones, 65% to 80% of them detected only once. Jointly, the top ten make up 0.7% to 1% of the sample.

In this chain, TRBV18 is recombined with TRBJ1-2; 7 bases in the junction line up with TRBD1. The TCR sequence derives from a human donor with acute or convalescent COVID-19. The donor label of this sample is uncertain. Material for sequencing was peripheral blood. For the CDR3, the sequence is CASSSLTGSNYGYTF. The sequenced DNA is TGTGCCAGCTCATCGTTGACAGGGTCCAACTATGGCTACACCTTC.